The rows below give T cell receptor beta chains drawn from one sample of a study of low-dose radiotherapy and immunotherapy resistance in tumors. TCRdb called the reads again in MiXCR, with one record for every CDR3 protein. The sample lists roughly 36,000 distinct CDR3 sequences, about a third occurring once. The sequencing used PBMCs, collected before treatment. These receptors came from a male donor with gallbladder cancer. Each CDR3 is given with its conserved first and last residue. The D gene is left open where the match is weak. For some rows the clone size is stated as once, few or many, or as a class when expanded; others skip it.

medium-sized TRBJ2-7 TRBD2 12 TRBV7-9 CASSFGLAGEYF TGTGCCAGCAGCTTCGGACTAGCGGGAGAATACTTC
many TRBJ2-7 . 12 TRBV2 CASRLQAYEQYF TGTGCCAGCAGGCTCCAAGCCTACGAGCAGTACTTC
many TRBJ2-5 TRBD2 14 TRBV7-9 CASSPGTSWETQYF TGTGCCAGCAGCCCCGGGACTAGTTGGGAGACCCAGTACTTC
once TRBJ2-7 . 13 TRBV28 CASSLPAVRGQYF TGTGCCAGCAGTTTACCCGCAGTGAGAGGGCAGTACTTC
many TRBJ2-1 . 14 TRBV7-9 CASSFSSWHNEQFF TGTGCCAGCAGCTTTTCATCTTGGCACAATGAGCAGTTCTTC
many TRBJ1-1 . 12 TRBV29-1 CSVGSPNTEAFF TGCAGCGTTGGGTCGCCGAACACTGAAGCTTTCTTT
many TRBJ2-1 . 16 TRBV2 CASSEWPGRSRNEQFF TGTGCCAGCAGTGAGTGGCCAGGGAGGTCCCGAAATGAGCAGTTCTTC
. TRBJ2-3 . 22 TRBV29-1 CSVGDSALYFCASSQLADTQYF .
. TRBJ2-5 TRBD2 12 TRBV10-2 CASRGTSGLSYF TGCGCCAGCAGGGGGACTAGCGGGTTGTCTTACTTC
. TRBJ1-5 . 13 TRBV7-2 CASSSGPDQPQHF TGTGCCAGCAGCTCCGGACCTGATCAGCCCCAGCATTTT
many TRBJ2-7 . 14 TRBV5-1 CASSWAGSEYEQYF TGCGCCAGCAGCTGGGCAGGGTCAGAGTACGAGCAGTACTTC
. TRBJ1-4 TRBD1 14 TRBV27 CASSPGTGEEKLFF TGTGCCAGCAGTCCGGGGACAGGGGAAGAAAAACTGTTTTTT
many TRBJ2-4 . 15 TRBV20-1 CSAHPGSEAKNIQYF TGCAGTGCTCACCCGGGTTCTGAAGCCAAAAACATTCAGTACTTC
. TRBJ2-1 . 16 TRBV5-1 CASSLGFGSVYNEQFF TGCGCCAGCAGCTTGGGGTTCGGGAGTGTCTACAATGAGCAGTTCTTC
many TRBJ2-1 TRBD2 14 TRBV20-1 CSATLAGGYNEQFF TGCAGTGCTACTCTAGCGGGGGGGTACAATGAGCAGTTCTTC
. TRBJ2-1 . 14 TRBV6-2/TRBV6-3 CASSWADTGNEQFF TGTGCCAGCAGTTGGGCGGACACAGGCAATGAGCAGTTCTTC
many TRBJ2-7 . 11 TRBV30 CAWSSVYEQYF TGTGCCTGGAGTTCGGTCTACGAGCAGTACTTC
many TRBJ2-2 . 14 TRBV12-3/TRBV12-4 CASRSLQGNGELFF TGTGCCAGCCGAAGTTTGCAGGGAAACGGGGAGCTGTTTTTT
many TRBJ1-5 . 11 TRBV2 CASSRTQPQHF TGTGCCAGCAGTAGGACTCAGCCCCAGCATTTT
many TRBJ2-7 TRBD2 14 TRBV29-1 CSVRTRGRTMEQYF TGCAGCGTTCGGACCCGCGGGAGGACTATGGAGCAGTACTTC
. TRBJ2-5 . 13 TRBV28 CASIGHHQETQYF TGTGCCAGCATTGGGCACCACCAAGAGACCCAGTACTTC
few TRBJ2-7 . 15 TRBV5-5 CASSLSLGGSYEQYF TGTGCCAGCAGCTTGTCTTTGGGGGGCAGTTACGAGCAGTACTTC
many TRBJ2-1 . 13 TRBV7-9 CASSSGLDNEQFF TGTGCCAGCAGCTCGGGACTTGACAATGAGCAGTTCTTC
medium-sized TRBJ1-5 . 15 TRBV28 CASRASRGNNQPQHF TGTGCCAGCCGTGCCAGCAGGGGTAACAATCAGCCCCAGCATTTT
. TRBJ2-7 TRBD1 13 TRBV7-2 CASSMDRLREQYF TGTGCCAGCAGCATGGACAGGTTGAGGGAGCAGTACTTC
many TRBJ1-4 . 16 TRBV7-2 CASSPARRTANEKLFF TGTGCCAGCAGCCCTGCCCGAAGGACAGCAAATGAAAAACTGTTTTTT
few TRBJ2-3 . 14 TRBV2 CASREGDHTDTQYF TGTGCCAGCAGGGAAGGGGATCACACAGATACGCAGTATTTT
medium-sized TRBJ1-6 . 15 TRBV5-1 CASSLEGLNNSPLHF TGCGCCAGCAGCTTGGAAGGTTTGAATAATTCACCCCTCCACTTT
few TRBJ2-3 . 13 TRBV13 CASSSTPLPTQYF TGTGCCAGCAGCTCGACTCCCCTCCCCACGCAGTATTTT
many TRBJ2-1 . 13 TRBV19 CASRVGSRGEQFF TGTGCCAGTAGGGTCGGGAGTCGGGGTGAGCAGTTCTTC
many TRBJ1-2 . 8 TRBV9 CASSPHTF TGTGCCAGCAGCCCCCACACCTTC
many TRBJ2-1 . 13 TRBV30 CAWEGSSYNEQFF TGTGCCTGGGAAGGGAGTTCCTACAATGAGCAGTTCTTC
few TRBJ2-3 TRBD1 14 TRBV28 CASSRDRGPDTQYF TGTGCCAGCAGCCGGGACAGGGGGCCGGATACGCAGTATTTT
many TRBJ2-2 . 15 TRBV13 CASSLRGIDTGELFF TGTGCCAGCAGCTTACGAGGGATAGATACCGGGGAGCTGTTTTTT
many TRBJ2-7 . 14 TRBV5-1 CASSLDGTSYEQYF TGCGCCAGCAGCTTGGACGGGACCTCCTACGAGCAGTACTTC
. TRBJ2-5 . 16 TRBV11-2 CASSRPGQGRQETQYF TGTGCCAGCAGCCGCCCGGGGCAGGGACGGCAAGAGACCCAGTACTTC
. TRBJ1-3 . 17 TRBV5-5 CASSDRPTRIGGNTIYF TGTGCCAGCAGCGACCGGCCTACTCGGATTGGAGGAAACACCATATATTTT
many TRBJ2-3 . 13 TRBV5-1 CASTPGGTDTQYF TGCGCCAGCACCCCTGGCGGCACAGATACGCAGTATTTT
many TRBJ2-7 . 14 TRBV29-1 CSVEQVRGGAEQYF TGCAGCGTTGAGCAAGTCCGCGGAGGGGCCGAGCAGTACTTC
many TRBJ2-1 . 14 TRBV7-9 CASSLVGTYNEQFF TGTGCCAGCAGCTTAGTCGGGACTTACAATGAGCAGTTCTTC
medium-sized TRBJ1-5 . 13 TRBV6-1 CASSEAGRQPQHF TGTGCCAGCAGTGAAGCGGGCAGACAGCCCCAGCATTTT
many TRBJ2-5 . 16 TRBV12-3/TRBV12-4 CASSFGLGSAIGTQYF TGTGCCAGCAGTTTCGGTTTGGGATCTGCTATTGGGACCCAGTACTTC
many TRBJ2-1 TRBD2 17 TRBV27 CASSLSVSLAGRNEQFF TGTGCCAGCAGTTTATCAGTCTCGCTAGCGGGCCGCAATGAGCAGTTCTTC
many TRBJ2-3 . 17 TRBV4-1 CASSPKGHRTSTDTQYF TGCGCCAGCAGCCCTAAAGGACACCGGACTAGCACAGATACGCAGTATTTT